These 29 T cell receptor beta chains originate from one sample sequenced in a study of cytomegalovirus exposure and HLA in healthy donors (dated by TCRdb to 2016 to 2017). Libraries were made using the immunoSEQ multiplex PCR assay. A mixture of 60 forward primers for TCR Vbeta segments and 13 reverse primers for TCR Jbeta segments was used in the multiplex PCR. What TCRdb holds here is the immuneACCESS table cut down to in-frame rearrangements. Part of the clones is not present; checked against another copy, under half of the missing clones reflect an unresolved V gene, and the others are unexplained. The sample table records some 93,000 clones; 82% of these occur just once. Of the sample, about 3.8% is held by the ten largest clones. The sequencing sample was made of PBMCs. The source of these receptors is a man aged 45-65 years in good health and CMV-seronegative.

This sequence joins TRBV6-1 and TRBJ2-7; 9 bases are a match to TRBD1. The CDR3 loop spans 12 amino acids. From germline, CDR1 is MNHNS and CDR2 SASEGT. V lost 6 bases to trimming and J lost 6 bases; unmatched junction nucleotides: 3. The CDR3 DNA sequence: TGTGCCAGCAGGGGACAGGGAGGCGAGCAGTACTTC. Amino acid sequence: CASRGQGGEQYF.

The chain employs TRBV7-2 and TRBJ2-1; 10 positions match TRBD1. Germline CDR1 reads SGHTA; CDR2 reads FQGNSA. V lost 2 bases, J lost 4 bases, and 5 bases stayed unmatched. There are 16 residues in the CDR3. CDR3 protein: CASSLTGTGAYNEQFF. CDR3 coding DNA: TGTGCCAGCAGCTTAACCGGGACAGGGGCTTACAATGAGCAGTTCTTC. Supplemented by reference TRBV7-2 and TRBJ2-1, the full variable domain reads GAGVSQSPSNKVTEKGKDVELRCDPISGHTALYWYRQSLGQGLEFLIYFQGNSAPDKSGLPSDRFSAERTGGSVSTLTIQRTQQEDSAVYLCASSLTGTGAYNEQFFGPGTRLTVL.

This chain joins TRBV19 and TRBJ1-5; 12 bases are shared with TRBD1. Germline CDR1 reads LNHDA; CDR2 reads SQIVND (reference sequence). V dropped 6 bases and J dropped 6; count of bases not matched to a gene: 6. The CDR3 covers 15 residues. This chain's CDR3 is CASSSGTGGFQPQHF. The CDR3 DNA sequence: TGTGCCAGTAGCTCTGGGACAGGGGGCTTTCAGCCCCAGCATTTT.

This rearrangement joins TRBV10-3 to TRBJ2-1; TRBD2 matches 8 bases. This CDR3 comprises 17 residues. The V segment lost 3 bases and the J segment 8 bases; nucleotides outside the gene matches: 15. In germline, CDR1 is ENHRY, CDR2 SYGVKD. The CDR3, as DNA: TGTGCCATCAGTGAACCGGGTAGATTAGCGGGAAAAGATGAGCAGTTCTTC. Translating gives CAISEPGRLAGKDEQFF.

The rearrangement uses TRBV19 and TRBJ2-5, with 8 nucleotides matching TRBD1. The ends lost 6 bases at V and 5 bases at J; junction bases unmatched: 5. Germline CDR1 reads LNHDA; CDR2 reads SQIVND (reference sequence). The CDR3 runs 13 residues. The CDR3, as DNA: TGTGCCAGTAGGGGGACAGGTCGCGAGACCCAGTACTTC. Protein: CASRGTGRETQYF. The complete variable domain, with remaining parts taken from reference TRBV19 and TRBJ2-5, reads DGGITQSPKYLFRKEGQNVTLSCEQNLNHDAMYWYRQDPGQGLRLIYYSQIVNDFQKGDIAEGYSVSREKKESFPLTVTSAQKNPTAFYLCASRGTGRETQYFGPGTRLLVL.

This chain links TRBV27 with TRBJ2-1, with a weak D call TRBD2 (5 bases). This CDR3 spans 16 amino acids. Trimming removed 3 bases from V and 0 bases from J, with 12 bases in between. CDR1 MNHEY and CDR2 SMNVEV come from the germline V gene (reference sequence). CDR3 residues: CASSFKRRSSYNEQFF. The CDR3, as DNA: TGTGCCAGCAGTTTTAAGCGGAGGAGCTCCTACAATGAGCAGTTCTTC.

The CDR3 loop is CASSVGGGPSYEQYF. The CDR3 DNA reads as TGTGCCAGCAGCGTTGGGGGAGGCCCCTCCTACGAGCAGTACTTC. The chain couples TRBV6-1 to TRBJ2-7; D is possibly TRBD2 (6 bases). Trimming cost V 6 bases and J 0 bases, with 15 bases left between them. Looked up from germline, CDR1 is MNHNS and CDR2 is SASEGT. CDR3 length: 15 residues.

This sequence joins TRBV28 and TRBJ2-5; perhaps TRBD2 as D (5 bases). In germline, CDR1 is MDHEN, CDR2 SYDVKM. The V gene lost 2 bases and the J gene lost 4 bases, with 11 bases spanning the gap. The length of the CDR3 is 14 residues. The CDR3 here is CASSLRGSRETQYF. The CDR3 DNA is TGTGCCAGCAGTTTACGGGGATCGCGAGAGACCCAGTACTTC. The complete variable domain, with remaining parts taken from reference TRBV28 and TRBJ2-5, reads DVKVTQSSRYLVKRTGEKVFLECVQDMDHENMFWYRQDPGLGLRLIYFSYDVKMKEKGDIPEGYSVSREKKERFSLILESASTNQTSMYLCASSLRGSRETQYFGPGTRLLVL.

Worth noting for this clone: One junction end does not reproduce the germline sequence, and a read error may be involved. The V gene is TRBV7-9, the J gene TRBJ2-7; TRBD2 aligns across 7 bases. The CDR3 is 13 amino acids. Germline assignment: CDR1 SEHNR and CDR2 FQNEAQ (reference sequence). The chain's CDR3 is CASGFSLGREQYF. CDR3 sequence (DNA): TGTGCCAGCGGCTTTTCGCTCGGGAGGGAGCAGTACTTC.

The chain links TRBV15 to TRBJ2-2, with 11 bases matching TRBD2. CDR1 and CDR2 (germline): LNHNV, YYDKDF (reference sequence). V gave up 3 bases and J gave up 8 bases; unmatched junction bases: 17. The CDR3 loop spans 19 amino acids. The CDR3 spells CATSSASHGLAGLGGELFF. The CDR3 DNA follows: TGTGCCACCAGCAGTGCTTCCCATGGACTAGCGGGTCTGGGGGGGGAGCTGTTTTTT.

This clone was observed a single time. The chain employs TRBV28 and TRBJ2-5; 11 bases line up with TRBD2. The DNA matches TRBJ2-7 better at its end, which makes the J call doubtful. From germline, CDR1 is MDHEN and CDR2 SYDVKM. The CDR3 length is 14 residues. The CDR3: CASKLAGAVYEQYF. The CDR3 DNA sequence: TGTGCCAGCAAACTAGCGGGAGCTGTATACGAGCAGTACTTC.

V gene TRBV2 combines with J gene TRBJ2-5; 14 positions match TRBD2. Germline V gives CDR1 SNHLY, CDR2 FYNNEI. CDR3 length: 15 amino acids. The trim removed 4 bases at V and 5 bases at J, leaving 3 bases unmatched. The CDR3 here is CASSVRLAGGETQYF. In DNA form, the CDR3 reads TGTGCCAGCAGTGTAAGACTAGCGGGAGGGGAGACCCAGTACTTC.

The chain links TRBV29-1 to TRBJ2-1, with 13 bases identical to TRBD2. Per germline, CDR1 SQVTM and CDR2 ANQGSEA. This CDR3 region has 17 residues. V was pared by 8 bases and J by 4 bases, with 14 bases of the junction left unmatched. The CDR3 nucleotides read TGCAGCCTCCTCGGGACTAGCGGGGTTGCAGGTTACAATGAGCAGTTCTTC. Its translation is CSLLGTSGVAGYNEQFF.

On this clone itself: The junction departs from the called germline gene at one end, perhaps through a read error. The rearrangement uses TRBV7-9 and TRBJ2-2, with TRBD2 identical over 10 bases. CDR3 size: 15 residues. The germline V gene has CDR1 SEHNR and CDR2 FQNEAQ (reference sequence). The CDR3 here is CSSSPLAGSTGELFF. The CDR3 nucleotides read TGTTCCAGCAGCCCACTAGCGGGATCCACCGGGGAGCTGTTTTTT. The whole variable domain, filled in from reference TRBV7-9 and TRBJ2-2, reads DTGVSQNPRHKITKRGQNVTFRCDPISEHNRLYWYRQTLGQGPEFLTYFQNEAQLEKSRLLSDRFSAERPKGSFSTLEIQRTEQGDSAMYLCSSSPLAGSTGELFFGEGSRLTVL.

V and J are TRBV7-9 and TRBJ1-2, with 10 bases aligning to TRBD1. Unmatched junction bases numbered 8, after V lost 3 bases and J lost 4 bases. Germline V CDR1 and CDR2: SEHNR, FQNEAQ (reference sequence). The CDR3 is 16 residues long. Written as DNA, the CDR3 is TGTGCCAGCAGCTTTTTATCCCGGGACAGGGGCTATGGCTACACCTTC. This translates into CASSFLSRDRGYGYTF.

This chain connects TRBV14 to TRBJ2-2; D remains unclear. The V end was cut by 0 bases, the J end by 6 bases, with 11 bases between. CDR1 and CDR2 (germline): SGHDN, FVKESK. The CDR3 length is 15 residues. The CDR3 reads CASSQEGAEAGELFF. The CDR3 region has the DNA TGTGCCAGCAGCCAAGAAGGAGCTGAGGCCGGGGAGCTGTTTTTT.

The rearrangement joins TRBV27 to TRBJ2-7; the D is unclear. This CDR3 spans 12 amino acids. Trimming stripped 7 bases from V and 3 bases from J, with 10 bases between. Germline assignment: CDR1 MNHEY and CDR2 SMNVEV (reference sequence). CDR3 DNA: TGTGCCAGCAACTCACCCGGCTACGAGCAGTACTTC. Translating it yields CASNSPGYEQYF.

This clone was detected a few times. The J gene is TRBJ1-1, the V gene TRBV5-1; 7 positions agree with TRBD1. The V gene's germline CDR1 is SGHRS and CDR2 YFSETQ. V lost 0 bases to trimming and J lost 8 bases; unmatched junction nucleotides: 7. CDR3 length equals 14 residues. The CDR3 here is CASSLESGQAEAFF. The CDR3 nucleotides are TGCGCCAGCAGCTTGGAGTCAGGACAGGCCGAAGCTTTCTTT.

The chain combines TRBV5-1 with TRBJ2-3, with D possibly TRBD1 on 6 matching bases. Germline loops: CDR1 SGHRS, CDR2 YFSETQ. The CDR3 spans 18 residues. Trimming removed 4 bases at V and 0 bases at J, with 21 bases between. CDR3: CASSTGLAGDTSTDTQYF. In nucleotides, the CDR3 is TGCGCCAGCAGCACGGGGTTGGCAGGGGATACTAGCACAGATACGCAGTATTTT.

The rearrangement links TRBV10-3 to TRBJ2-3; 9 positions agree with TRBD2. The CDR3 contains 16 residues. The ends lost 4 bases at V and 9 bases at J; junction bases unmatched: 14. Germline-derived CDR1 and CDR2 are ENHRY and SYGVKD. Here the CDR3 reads CAISGNSGSPGGTQYF. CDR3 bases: TGTGCCATCAGTGGGAATAGCGGGAGCCCGGGAGGGACGCAGTATTTT.

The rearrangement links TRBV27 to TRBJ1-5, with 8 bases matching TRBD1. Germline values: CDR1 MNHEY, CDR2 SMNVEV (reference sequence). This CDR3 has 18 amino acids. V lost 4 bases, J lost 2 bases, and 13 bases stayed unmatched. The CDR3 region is CASSSWGTGPKGNQPQHF. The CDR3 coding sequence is TGTGCCAGCAGTTCCTGGGGGACAGGCCCTAAAGGCAATCAGCCCCAGCATTTT.

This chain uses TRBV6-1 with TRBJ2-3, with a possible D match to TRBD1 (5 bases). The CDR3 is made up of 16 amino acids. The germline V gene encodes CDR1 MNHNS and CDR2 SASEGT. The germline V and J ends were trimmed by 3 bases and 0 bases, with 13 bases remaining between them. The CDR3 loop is CASSDTKGPSTDTQYF. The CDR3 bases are TGTGCCAGCAGTGATACTAAGGGGCCTAGCACAGATACGCAGTATTTT.

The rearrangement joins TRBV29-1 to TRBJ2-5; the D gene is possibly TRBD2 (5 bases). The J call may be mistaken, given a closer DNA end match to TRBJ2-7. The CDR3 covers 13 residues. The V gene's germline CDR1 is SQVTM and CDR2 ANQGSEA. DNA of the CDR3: TGCAGCGTTGGGGCCGCCCGGGGTGACGAGCAGTACTTC. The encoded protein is CSVGAARGDEQYF.

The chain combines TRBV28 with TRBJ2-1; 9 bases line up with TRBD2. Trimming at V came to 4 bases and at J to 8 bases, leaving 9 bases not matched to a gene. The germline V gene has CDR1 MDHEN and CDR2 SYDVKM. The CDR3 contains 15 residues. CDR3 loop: CASSSWLAGLDEQFF. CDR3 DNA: TGTGCCAGCAGTTCGTGGCTAGCGGGACTCGATGAGCAGTTCTTC.

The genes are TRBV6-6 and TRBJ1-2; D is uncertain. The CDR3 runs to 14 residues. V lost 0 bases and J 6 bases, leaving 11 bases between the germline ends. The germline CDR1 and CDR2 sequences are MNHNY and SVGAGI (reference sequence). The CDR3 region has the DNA TGTGCCAGCAGTTACTCTGGAGGGCTGGATGGCTACACCTTC. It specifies CASSYSGGLDGYTF.

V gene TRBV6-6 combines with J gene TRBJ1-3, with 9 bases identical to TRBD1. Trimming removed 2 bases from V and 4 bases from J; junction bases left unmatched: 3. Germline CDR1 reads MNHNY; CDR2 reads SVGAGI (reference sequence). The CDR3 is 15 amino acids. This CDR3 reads CASSYRQGGGNTIYF. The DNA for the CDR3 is TGTGCCAGCAGTTACAGACAGGGGGGAGGAAACACCATATATTTT.

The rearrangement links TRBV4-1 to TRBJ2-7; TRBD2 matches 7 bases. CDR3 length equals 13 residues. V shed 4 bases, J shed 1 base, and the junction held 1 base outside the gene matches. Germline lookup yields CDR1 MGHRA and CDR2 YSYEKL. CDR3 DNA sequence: TGCGCCAGCAGCCGGGGACTATCCTACGAGCAGTACTTC. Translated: CASSRGLSYEQYF.

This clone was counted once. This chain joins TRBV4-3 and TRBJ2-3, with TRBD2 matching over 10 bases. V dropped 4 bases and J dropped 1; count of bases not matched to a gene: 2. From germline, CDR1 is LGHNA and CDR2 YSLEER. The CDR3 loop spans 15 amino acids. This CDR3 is CASSLGLAGTDTQYF. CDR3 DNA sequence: TGCGCCAGCAGCCTAGGACTAGCGGGCACAGATACGCAGTATTTT.

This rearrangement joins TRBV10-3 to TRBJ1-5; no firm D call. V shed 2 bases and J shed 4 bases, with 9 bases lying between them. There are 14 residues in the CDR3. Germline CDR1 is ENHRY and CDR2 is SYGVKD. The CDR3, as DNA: TGTGCCATCAGTGAGAGGCAGCGGAATCAGCCCCAGCATTTT. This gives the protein CAISERQRNQPQHF.